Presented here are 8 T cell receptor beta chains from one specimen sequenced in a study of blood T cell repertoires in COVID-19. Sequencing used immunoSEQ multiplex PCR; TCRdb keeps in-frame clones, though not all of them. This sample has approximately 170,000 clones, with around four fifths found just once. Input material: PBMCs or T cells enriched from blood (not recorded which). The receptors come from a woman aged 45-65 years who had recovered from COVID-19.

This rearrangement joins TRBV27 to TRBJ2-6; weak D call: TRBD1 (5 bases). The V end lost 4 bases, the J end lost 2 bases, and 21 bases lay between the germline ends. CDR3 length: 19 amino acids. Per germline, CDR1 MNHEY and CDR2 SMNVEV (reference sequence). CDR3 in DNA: TGTGCCAGCAGTTCCCGGCAGACAGTGCTCTTAGCTGGGGCCAACGTCCTGACTTTC. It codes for CASSSRQTVLLAGANVLTF.

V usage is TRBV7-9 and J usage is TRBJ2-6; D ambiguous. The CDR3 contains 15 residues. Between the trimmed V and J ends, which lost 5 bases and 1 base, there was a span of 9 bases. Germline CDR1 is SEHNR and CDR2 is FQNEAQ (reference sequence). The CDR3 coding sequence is TGTGCCAGCAGCGTTACAGAATCTGGGGCCAACGTCCTGACTTTC. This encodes CASSVTESGANVLTF.

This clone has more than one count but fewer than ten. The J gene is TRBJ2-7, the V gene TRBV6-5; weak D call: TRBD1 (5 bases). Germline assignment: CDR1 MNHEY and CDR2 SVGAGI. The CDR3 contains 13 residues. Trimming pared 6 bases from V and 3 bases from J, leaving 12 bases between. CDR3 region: CASSRSRDYEQYF. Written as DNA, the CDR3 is TGTGCCAGCAGCCGCTCCAGGGACTACGAGCAGTACTTC.

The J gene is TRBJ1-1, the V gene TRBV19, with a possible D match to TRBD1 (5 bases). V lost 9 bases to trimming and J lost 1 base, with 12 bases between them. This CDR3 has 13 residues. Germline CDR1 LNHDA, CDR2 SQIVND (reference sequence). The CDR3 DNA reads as TGTGCCAGCCTCTCCAGGGAGAACACTGAAGCTTTCTTT. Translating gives CASLSRENTEAFF.

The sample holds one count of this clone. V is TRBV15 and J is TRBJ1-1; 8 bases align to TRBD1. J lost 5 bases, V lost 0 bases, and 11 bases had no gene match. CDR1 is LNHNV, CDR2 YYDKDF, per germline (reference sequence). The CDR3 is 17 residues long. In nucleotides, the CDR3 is TGTGCCACCAGCAGAGACGCAGGTGGACAGGGAAGAACTGAAGCTTTCTTT. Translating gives CATSRDAGGQGRTEAFF.

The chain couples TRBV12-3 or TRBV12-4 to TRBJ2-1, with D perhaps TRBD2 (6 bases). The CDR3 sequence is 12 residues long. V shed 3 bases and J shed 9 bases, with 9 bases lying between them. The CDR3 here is CASSFGGSEQFF. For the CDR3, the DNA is TGTGCCAGCAGTTTTGGGGGGAGTGAGCAGTTCTTC.

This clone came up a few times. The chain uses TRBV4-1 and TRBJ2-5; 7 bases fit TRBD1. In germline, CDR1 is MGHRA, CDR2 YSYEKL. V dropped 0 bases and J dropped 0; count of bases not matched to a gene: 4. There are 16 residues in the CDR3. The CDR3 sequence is CASSQDTGQYQETQYF. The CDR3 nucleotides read TGCGCCAGCAGCCAAGATACGGGACAGTACCAAGAGACCCAGTACTTC.

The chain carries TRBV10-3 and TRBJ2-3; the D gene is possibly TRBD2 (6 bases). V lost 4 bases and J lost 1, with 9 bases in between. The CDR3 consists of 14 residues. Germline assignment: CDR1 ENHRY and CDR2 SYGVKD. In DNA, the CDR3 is TGTGCCATCAGTGGCGGGATCGGCACAGATACGCAGTATTTT. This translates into CAISGGIGTDTQYF.